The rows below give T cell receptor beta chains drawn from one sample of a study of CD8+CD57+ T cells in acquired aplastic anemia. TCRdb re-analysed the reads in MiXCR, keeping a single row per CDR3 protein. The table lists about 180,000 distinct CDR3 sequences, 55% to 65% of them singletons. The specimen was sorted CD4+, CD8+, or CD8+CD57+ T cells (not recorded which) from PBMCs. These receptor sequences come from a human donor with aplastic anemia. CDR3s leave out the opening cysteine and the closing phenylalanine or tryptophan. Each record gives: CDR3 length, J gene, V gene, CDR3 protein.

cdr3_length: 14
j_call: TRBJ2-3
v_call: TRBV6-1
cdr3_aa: ASSEEWAGGQDTQY

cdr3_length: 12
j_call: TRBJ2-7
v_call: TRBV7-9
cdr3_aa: ASSRGGASYEQY

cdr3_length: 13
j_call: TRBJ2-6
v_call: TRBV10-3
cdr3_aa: AISAGPSGANVLT

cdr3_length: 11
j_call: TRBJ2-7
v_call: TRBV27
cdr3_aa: ASSWDGRHEQY

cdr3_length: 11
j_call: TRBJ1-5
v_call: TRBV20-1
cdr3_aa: SARVTGEQPQH

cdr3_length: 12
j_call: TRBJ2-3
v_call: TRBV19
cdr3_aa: ASKDRGSVDTQY

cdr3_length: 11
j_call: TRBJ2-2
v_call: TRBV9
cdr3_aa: ASSVSGTGELF

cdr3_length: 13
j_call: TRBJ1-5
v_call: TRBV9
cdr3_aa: ASSVEDSRYQPQH

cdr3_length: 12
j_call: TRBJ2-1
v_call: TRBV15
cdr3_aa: ATSRLAGGNEQF

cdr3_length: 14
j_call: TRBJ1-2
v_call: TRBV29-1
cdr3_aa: SVEGTGDPKHYGYT

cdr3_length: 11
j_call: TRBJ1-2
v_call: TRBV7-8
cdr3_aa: ASSLAPLGGYT